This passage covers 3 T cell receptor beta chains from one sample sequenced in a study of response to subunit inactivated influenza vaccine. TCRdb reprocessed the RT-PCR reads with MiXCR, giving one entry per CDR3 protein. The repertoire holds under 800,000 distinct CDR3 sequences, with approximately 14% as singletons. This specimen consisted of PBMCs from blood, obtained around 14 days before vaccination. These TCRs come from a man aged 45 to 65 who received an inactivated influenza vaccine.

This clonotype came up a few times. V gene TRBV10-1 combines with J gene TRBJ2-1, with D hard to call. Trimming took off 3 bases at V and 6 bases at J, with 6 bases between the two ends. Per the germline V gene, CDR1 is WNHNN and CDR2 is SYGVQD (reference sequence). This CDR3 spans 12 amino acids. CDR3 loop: CASSDPANEQFF. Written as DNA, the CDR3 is TGCGCCAGCAGTGATCCGGCCAATGAGCAGTTCTTC.

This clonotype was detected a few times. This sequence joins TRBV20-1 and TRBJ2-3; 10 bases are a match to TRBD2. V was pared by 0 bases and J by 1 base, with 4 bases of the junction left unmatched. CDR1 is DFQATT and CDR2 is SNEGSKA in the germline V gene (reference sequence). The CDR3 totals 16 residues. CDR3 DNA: TGCAGTGCTAGAGATACTAGCGGGAAGGGCACAGATACGCAGTATTTT. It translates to CSARDTSGKGTDTQYF.

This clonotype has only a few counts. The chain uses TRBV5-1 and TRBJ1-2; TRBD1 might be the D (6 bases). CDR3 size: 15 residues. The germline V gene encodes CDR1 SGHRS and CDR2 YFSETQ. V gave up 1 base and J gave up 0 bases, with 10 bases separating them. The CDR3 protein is CASSLTGTPNYGYTF. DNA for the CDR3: TGCGCCAGCAGCTTGACAGGGACCCCTAACTATGGCTACACCTTC. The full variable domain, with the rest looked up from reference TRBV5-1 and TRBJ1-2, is KAGVTQTPRYLIKTRGQQVTLSCSPISGHRSVSWYQQTPGQGLQFLFEYFSETQRNKGNFPGRFSGRQFSNSRSEMNVSTLELGDSALYLCASSLTGTPNYGYTFGSGTRLTVV.